What follows are 27 T cell receptor beta chains derived from one specimen sequenced in a study of cytomegalovirus exposure and HLA in healthy donors. The PCR made use of 60 Vbeta and 13 Jbeta primers. Sequencing used immunoSEQ multiplex PCR; TCRdb keeps in-frame clones, though not all of them. The sample consists of approximately 290,000 clones, about four fifths of them appearing once. The sample taken for sequencing was PBMCs. These receptors were taken from a girl aged 2 to 9 in good health and CMV-seronegative.

This chain connects TRBV11-3 to TRBJ2-1; 12 bases line up with TRBD1. The V gene end was trimmed by 6 bases and the J gene end by 9 bases; junction bases not matched to a gene: 12. The CDR3 sequence is 16 residues long. Germline CDR1 and CDR2: SGHNT and YENEEA. In DNA form, the CDR3 reads TGTGCCAGCAGTACCTCGGGGGGACAGGGGGCTAGTGAGCAGTTCTTC. Amino acids: CASSTSGGQGASEQFF.

Comments on this clone: In the same sample, other DNA sequences code for this CDR3. This chain's CDR3 is CASSEQGSSYNEQFF. CDR3 nucleotide sequence: TGTGCCAGCAGTGAACAGGGGAGCTCCTACAATGAGCAGTTCTTC. The chain uses TRBV6-1 and TRBJ2-1; tentative D call: TRBD1 (6 bases). The CDR3 has 15 residues. Looked up from germline, CDR1 is MNHNS and CDR2 is SASEGT. Trimming removed 2 bases from V and 0 bases from J, with 8 bases in between.

The gene calls are TRBV13 and TRBJ2-4, with D possibly matching TRBD2 (6 bases). This CDR3 spans 17 amino acids. Looked up from germline, CDR1 is PRHDT and CDR2 is FYEKMQ (reference sequence). V lost 7 bases and J 1 base, leaving 20 bases between the germline ends. CDR3 nucleotide sequence: TGTGCCAGCACCCGGAGGGCCCCCACCCGGGCCAAAAACATTCAGTACTTC. Translating gives CASTRRAPTRAKNIQYF.

The table lists this clone with a few counts. This chain connects TRBV4-1 to TRBJ2-3; D is unclear. The CDR3 loop spans 15 amino acids. Germline CDR1 and CDR2: MGHRA and YSYEKL. V was trimmed by 3 bases and J by 3 bases, leaving 13 bases between them. The CDR3 loop is CASSQALTETDTQYF. The CDR3, as DNA: TGCGCCAGCAGCCAGGCTCTGACTGAAACAGATACGCAGTATTTT.

J is TRBJ1-5 and V is TRBV7-2; maybe TRBD1 (5 bases). The CDR3 sequence is 17 residues long. Germline CDR1 and CDR2: SGHTA and FQGNSA. The V end lost 2 bases, the J end lost 1 base, and 15 bases lay between the germline ends. As DNA, the CDR3 is TGTGCCAGCAGCTTATGGGGCAGGGCAGGAAGCAATCAGCCCCAGCATTTT. This translates into CASSLWGRAGSNQPQHF.

The gene calls are TRBV6-1 and TRBJ2-7; possible D gene TRBD1, 5 bases. CDR1 and CDR2 from the germline V gene are MNHNS and SASEGT. V was clipped by 6 bases and J by 3 bases, with 18 bases between them. This CDR3 spans 15 amino acids. CDR3 sequence reads: CASRVTDRIFYEQYF. The CDR3 DNA is TGTGCCAGCAGGGTGACAGACCGAATCTTCTACGAGCAGTACTTC.

V and J are TRBV28 and TRBJ2-7; 9 bases are a match to TRBD2. The CDR3 is 13 amino acids. The V and J ends lost 7 bases and 0 bases, in that order; junction bases with no gene match: 1. CDR1 and CDR2 (germline): MDHEN, SYDVKM. CDR3 in amino acids: CASTSGTSYEQYF. CDR3 DNA sequence: TGTGCCAGCACTAGCGGGACCTCCTACGAGCAGTACTTC. Variable domain in full (rest from reference TRBV28 and TRBJ2-7): DVKVTQSSRYLVKRTGEKVFLECVQDMDHENMFWYRQDPGLGLRLIYFSYDVKMKEKGDIPEGYSVSREKKERFSLILESASTNQTSMYLCASTSGTSYEQYFGPGTRLTVT.

The V gene is TRBV6-1, the J gene TRBJ1-4; D unresolved. Looked up from germline, CDR1 is MNHNS and CDR2 is SASEGT. Between the trimmed V and J ends, which lost 4 bases and 0 bases, there was a span of 9 bases. This CDR3 has 15 amino acids. The CDR3 DNA sequence: TGTGCCAGCAGTGGGGAGATTTCAACTAATGAAAAACTGTTTTTT. This encodes CASSGEISTNEKLFF.

This chain joins TRBV5-1 and TRBJ1-1; TRBD1 might be the D (6 bases). The CDR3 consists of 14 residues. V dropped 1 base and J dropped 0 bases, with 7 bases sitting between them. The germline V gene encodes CDR1 SGHRS and CDR2 YFSETQ. CDR3 DNA: TGCGCCAGCAGCTTGAAGGGGGTGAACACTGAAGCTTTCTTT. This gives the protein CASSLKGVNTEAFF. Combining the CDR3 with reference TRBV5-1 and TRBJ1-1 gives the whole variable domain KAGVTQTPRYLIKTRGQQVTLSCSPISGHRSVSWYQQTPGQGLQFLFEYFSETQRNKGNFPGRFSGRQFSNSRSEMNVSTLELGDSALYLCASSLKGVNTEAFFGQGTRLTVV.

The gene calls are TRBV5-4 and TRBJ2-1, with 8 bases identical to TRBD2. V dropped 0 bases and J dropped 5; count of bases not matched to a gene: 4. Germline CDR1 is SGHNT and CDR2 is YYREEE (reference sequence). The CDR3 has 15 residues. CDR3 in amino acids: CASSLVAGPDNEQFF. CDR3 sequence (DNA): TGTGCCAGCAGCTTGGTAGCGGGGCCCGACAATGAGCAGTTCTTC.

The chain joins TRBV9 to TRBJ1-6; the D is unclear. The CDR3 extends over 13 amino acids. V dropped 4 bases and J dropped 8 bases, with 10 bases sitting between them. Germline CDR1 and CDR2: SGDLS and YYNGEE. Here the CDR3 reads CASSPTGYSPLHF. The CDR3, as DNA: TGTGCCAGCAGCCCGACGGGATATTCACCCCTCCACTTT.

In DNA form, the CDR3 reads TGTGCCAGCAGCGTTCACAGGGGGACTGAAGCTTTCTTT. It translates to CASSVHRGTEAFF. The chain carries TRBV9 and TRBJ1-1, with 8 bases matching TRBD1. Trimming removed 2 bases from V and 5 bases from J; junction bases left unmatched: 2. Germline CDR1 and CDR2: SGDLS and YYNGEE. The CDR3 is 13 amino acids.

The chain recombines TRBV7-9 with TRBJ2-3; D is perhaps TRBD1 (6 bases). V was shortened by 3 bases and J by 8 bases, with 24 bases between the two germline ends. Germline V gene data show CDR1 as SEHNR and CDR2 as FQNEAQ (reference sequence). CDR3 length equals 17 residues. The CDR3 region is CASSFLGGGTFLGTQYF. Here the CDR3 DNA reads TGTGCCAGCAGCTTTCTGGGTGGGGGCACCTTCTTAGGTACGCAGTATTTT.

In this sample, this clone turned up a few times. The CDR3: CASSVGVYTEAFF. The CDR3 DNA reads as TGTGCCAGCAGCGTCGGGGTATACACTGAAGCTTTCTTT. The gene calls are TRBV27 and TRBJ1-1, with D unclear. Between the trimmed V and J ends, which lost 6 bases and 3 bases, there was a span of 11 bases. Germline-derived CDR1 and CDR2 are MNHEY and SMNVEV (reference sequence). The CDR3 spans 13 residues.

V and J are TRBV9 and TRBJ1-5, with a weak D call TRBD1 (6 bases). The germline V and J ends were trimmed by 2 bases and 0 bases, with 9 bases remaining between them. Germline V CDR1 and CDR2: SGDLS, YYNGEE. The CDR3 is made up of 15 amino acids. The CDR3 DNA follows: TGTGCCAGCAGCGTGGCAGGGGATAGCAATCAGCCCCAGCATTTT. As protein: CASSVAGDSNQPQHF.

The CDR3 is CASSLDRSNTGELFF. The CDR3, as DNA: TGCGCCAGCAGCTTGGACAGATCGAACACCGGGGAGCTGTTTTTT. The rearrangement joins TRBV5-1 to TRBJ2-2; D remains unclear. Trimming pared 0 bases from V and 0 bases from J, leaving 6 bases between. The CDR3 runs to 15 residues. Germline assignment: CDR1 SGHRS and CDR2 YFSETQ.

This rearrangement joins TRBV27 to TRBJ2-6; 7 positions agree with TRBD1. The CDR3 has 17 amino acids. Germline loops: CDR1 MNHEY, CDR2 SMNVEV (reference sequence). The junction had 11 bases not matched to a gene; V was cut back by 9 bases and J by 0 bases. As DNA, the CDR3 is TGTGCCAGTCGTCTAGGGGACAGATTCTCTGGGGCCAACGTCCTGACTTTC. Translation: CASRLGDRFSGANVLTF.

The chain recombines TRBV9 with TRBJ2-3, with 8 bases that match TRBD2. The CDR3 consists of 16 residues. Looked up from germline, CDR1 is SGDLS and CDR2 is YYNGEE. V lost 0 bases, J lost 4 bases, and 7 bases stayed unmatched. The CDR3: CASSVVLSGGADTQYF. The DNA of the CDR3 is TGTGCCAGCAGCGTAGTCCTATCGGGGGGGGCAGATACGCAGTATTTT.

This chain joins TRBV28 and TRBJ1-3; D not certain. The germline V gene has CDR1 MDHEN and CDR2 SYDVKM. The CDR3 runs to 13 residues. V lost 3 bases to trimming and J lost 3 bases, with 6 bases between them. CDR3: CASSFYSGNTIYF. The CDR3 DNA reads as TGTGCCAGCAGTTTTTACAGTGGAAACACCATATATTTT.

The V call is TRBV6-1, the J call TRBJ2-2, with D possibly TRBD1 on 6 matching bases. The V gene lost 0 bases and the J gene lost 4 bases, with 12 bases spanning the gap. CDR3 length: 16 amino acids. Germline V gene data show CDR1 as MNHNS and CDR2 as SASEGT. The CDR3 loop is CASSEAHRAITGELFF. CDR3 nucleotides: TGTGCCAGCAGTGAAGCACACAGGGCTATCACCGGGGAGCTGTTTTTT.

This clone showed up just a few times. This chain connects TRBV25-1 to TRBJ2-1; D might be TRBD1 (5 bases). CDR3 length: 15 residues. V lost 1 base and J lost 4, with 11 bases in between. Looked up from germline, CDR1 is MGHDK and CDR2 is SYGVNS. The CDR3 region is CASSEFETVYNEQFF. CDR3 DNA: TGTGCCAGCAGTGAATTTGAGACAGTATACAATGAGCAGTTCTTC.

The chain employs TRBV5-1 and TRBJ2-2, with 8 bases identical to TRBD1. V was pared by 3 bases and J by 1 base, with 2 bases of the junction left unmatched. Germline V gives CDR1 SGHRS, CDR2 YFSETQ. The CDR3 runs to 15 residues. CDR3 DNA: TGCGCCAGCAGCTGGACAGGGATGAACACCGGGGAGCTGTTTTTT. This gives the protein CASSWTGMNTGELFF.

The chain has TRBV2 and TRBJ2-7; D perhaps matches TRBD1 (5 bases). Germline assignment: CDR1 SNHLY and CDR2 FYNNEI. The CDR3 totals 10 residues. Trimming took 9 bases from V and 3 from J, leaving 6 bases between them. The CDR3 loop is CARGHYEQYF. As DNA, the CDR3 is TGTGCCAGAGGACACTACGAGCAGTACTTC.

The gene calls are TRBV27 and TRBJ1-5; unclear D gene. The CDR3 totals 15 residues. Germline CDR1 MNHEY, CDR2 SMNVEV (reference sequence). The V and J ends lost 3 bases and 5 bases respectively, with 14 bases between them. CDR3 nucleotides: TGTGCCAGCAGTTTCGACGCTATGGGAGATCAGCCCCAGCATTTT. As protein: CASSFDAMGDQPQHF.

This sequence joins TRBV6-5 and TRBJ2-3, with TRBD2 matching over 12 bases. This CDR3 is 15 amino acids long. The germline V gene has CDR1 MNHEY and CDR2 SVGAGI. V was clipped by 6 bases and J by 6 bases; unmatched bases: 7. The CDR3 is CASSGLAGGPDTQYF. The CDR3 nucleotides read TGTGCCAGCAGCGGGCTAGCGGGAGGGCCTGATACGCAGTATTTT.

CDR3 loop: CASSLGPGQGNSQFF. In DNA form, the CDR3 reads TGTGCCAGCAGCCTCGGACCGGGACAGGGTAACTCGCAGTTCTTC. V and J are TRBV5-4 and TRBJ2-1; 9 nucleotides align to TRBD1. V lost 4 bases and J lost 12; bases outside the gene matches: 14. Germline V gene sequence: CDR1 SGHNT, CDR2 YYREEE (reference sequence). The CDR3 runs to 15 residues. Supplemented by reference TRBV5-4 and TRBJ2-1, the full variable domain reads ETGVTQSPTHLIKTRGQQVTLRCSSQSGHNTVSWYQQALGQGPQFIFQYYREEENGRGNFPPRFSGLQFPNYSSELNVNALELDDSALYLCASSLGPGQGNSQFFGPGTRLTVL.

The chain is built from TRBV2 and TRBJ1-5; the match to TRBD1 covers 7 bases. Germline V gene data show CDR1 as SNHLY and CDR2 as FYNNEI. CDR3 length: 15 amino acids. With 7 bases clipped from V and 5 bases from J, the junction kept 11 bases outside the gene matches. The CDR3 sequence is CASKRDSRPDQPQHF. CDR3 sequence (DNA): TGTGCCAGCAAACGGGACAGCCGGCCTGATCAGCCCCAGCATTTT. The full variable domain, rest sourced from reference TRBV2 and TRBJ1-5, is EPEVTQTPSHQVTQMGQEVILRCVPISNHLYFYWYRQILGQKVEFLVSFYNNEISEKSEIFDDQFSVERPDGSNFTLKIRSTKLEDSAMYFCASKRDSRPDQPQHFGDGTRLSIL.